A selection of T cell receptor beta chains follows, all from one sample in a study of technical replicates of blood from several donors. Clones were sequenced by immunoSEQ multiplex PCR, and TCRdb holds only the in-frame ones, with some missing. This table holds some 74,000 clones, about nine tenths found once. Sequences were obtained from T cells isolated from PBMCs. The receptors stem from a human donor in good health. Each CDR3 is given with its conserved first and last residue. Each record gives: V gene, J gene, clone size, D gene, CDR3 DNA, CDR3 protein. A D gene is named only where the DNA matches it firmly. Not all rows give a size; the values are once, few, many and, for expanded clones, a class.

TRBV13	TRBJ2-7	NA	NA	TGTGCCAGCAGCTCCCTAAGTGAATTAGCCTACGAGCAGTACTTC	CASSSLSELAYEQYF
TRBV6-5	TRBJ2-3	NA	NA	TGTGCCAGCAGCCTCCAGGGGGGATTTCGAGATACGCAGTATTTT	CASSLQGGFRDTQYF
TRBV7-9	TRBJ1-1	NA	TRBD1	TGTGCCAGCAGCTCCCCCCCTGGACAGGTGAACACTGAAGCTTTCTTT	CASSSPPGQVNTEAFF
TRBV5-1	TRBJ2-7	once	NA	TGCGCCAGCAGCTCAACCACAGGGTACGAGCAGTACTTC	CASSSTTGYEQYF
TRBV27	TRBJ1-5	NA	NA	TGTGCCAGCAGTCATGGACAGTACGGTCAGCCCCAGCATTTT	CASSHGQYGQPQHF
TRBV7-3	TRBJ2-2	NA	TRBD2	TGTGCCAGCAGAGGTGTGAGGGAGGGCACCGGGGAGCTGTTTTTT	CASRGVREGTGELFF
TRBV7-6	TRBJ2-7	once	NA	TGTGCCAGCAGCTTAGCCGGGACTGGACCCTACGAGCAGTACTTC	CASSLAGTGPYEQYF
TRBV11-3	TRBJ2-3	NA	TRBD2	TGTGCCAGCAGCCTACTAGCGGGGGGCACAGATACGCAGTATTTT	CASSLLAGGTDTQYF
TRBV18	TRBJ2-3	once	TRBD2	TGTGCCAGCTCACCTACCGGGACTAGCGGGAAGTATTTT	CASSPTGTSGKYF
TRBV9	TRBJ1-2	NA	TRBD1	TGTGCCAGCAGCGCAATGGACAGGAACTATGGCTACACCTTC	CASSAMDRNYGYTF
TRBV5-6	TRBJ2-1	NA	TRBD2	TGTGCCAGCAGCCCGGGCGGACTAGCGGGGAACTACAATGAGCAGTTCTTC	CASSPGGLAGNYNEQFF
TRBV5-1	TRBJ2-7	NA	NA	TGCGCCAGCAGCTTCCCTAGTCTCGGTATACGGGAGCAGTACTTC	CASSFPSLGIREQYF
TRBV7-2	TRBJ2-1	NA	NA	TGTGCCAGCAGCTTAAAAGGGAGCAATGAGCAGTTCTTC	CASSLKGSNEQFF
TRBV7-3	TRBJ2-4	NA	TRBD1	TGTGCCAGCTCGGGACAGGGAGGCAAAAACATTCAGTACTTC	CASSGQGGKNIQYF
TRBV4-3	TRBJ2-3	NA	NA	TGCGCCAGCAGCCAACAGGTTCGCACAGATACGCAGTATTTT	CASSQQVRTDTQYF